These 9 T cell receptor beta chains were all obtained from the same sample, sequenced in a study of T cells in Graves' hyperthyroidism and ophthalmopathy. RNA transcripts yielded amplified TCR beta CDR3 regions. HTBI primers were employed in a first-round RT-PCR of the TCR CDR3. Using its own MiXCR run on the multiplex PCR reads, TCRdb lists one record per CDR3 protein. The table lists around 290,000 distinct CDR3 sequences, less than 15% of them singletons, with roughly 8.5% in the top ten. Sample: blood. Receptors originate from a woman aged 25 to 39 with Graves' hyperthyroidism that later progressed to Graves' ophthalmopathy.

Comments on this clonotype: The CDR3 carries no conserved terminal phenylalanine or tryptophan, so it likely arises from a read error. The chain carries TRBV20-1 and TRBJ2-1; 11 bases line up with TRBD2. Germline V gene lookup returns CDR1 DFQATT and CDR2 SNEGSKA (reference sequence). This CDR3 has 18 residues. The ends lost 6 bases at V and 1 base at J; junction bases unmatched: 14. The CDR3 region has the DNA TGCAGTGCCCCCTCCGGGACTAGCGGAAGGTCTTCCTACAATGAGCAGTTCGTC. Protein: CSAPSGTSGRSSYNEQFV.

With respect to this clonotype: A much larger clone lies one base from this, so it may be a read error. The V call is TRBV4-3, the J call TRBJ2-2; 8 nucleotides line up with TRBD1. The CDR3 runs to 17 residues. The germline CDR1 and CDR2 sequences are LGHNA and YSLEER. The CDR3 protein is CASSQVTGQVNTGEPFF. CDR3 DNA sequence: TGCGCCAGCAGCCAGGTTACGGGACAGGTGAACACCGGGGAGCCGTTTTTT.

This clonotype was seen ten or more times. DNA for the CDR3: TGTGCCAGCAGTCCCCCCACAGGGGGCACAGATACGCAGTATTTT. Its protein product is CASSPPTGGTDTQYF. This chain uses TRBV28 with TRBJ2-3; 7 bases fit TRBD1. CDR1 and CDR2 (germline): MDHEN, SYDVKM. The CDR3 has 15 amino acids. V lost 5 bases to trimming and J lost 1 base; unmatched junction nucleotides: 6.

CDR3 nucleotide sequence: TGCAGCGTTAGAACGGACAGGGATTACAATGAGCAGTTCTTC. It specifies CSVRTDRDYNEQFF. The rearrangement links TRBV29-1 to TRBJ2-1; 8 nucleotides line up with TRBD1. After removal of 5 bases from V and 4 bases from J, the junction contained 7 bases not matched to a gene. This CDR3 is 14 amino acids long. CDR1 is SQVTM, CDR2 ANQGSEA, per germline.

Turning to this clonotype: One end of the junction is discordant with germline, which a read error may explain. The chain joins TRBV12-3 or TRBV12-4 to TRBJ2-3; 8 bases line up with TRBD2. This CDR3 contains 15 residues. The CDR3 coding sequence is TGTTCCAGCAGTTTAAGTAGCGGGATCGGAGATACGCAGTATTTT. Its translation: CSSSLSSGIGDTQYF.

This clonotype occurred many times. The rearrangement links TRBV28 to TRBJ2-1; D perhaps matches TRBD2 (6 bases). CDR3 length: 12 residues. The V gene's germline CDR1 is MDHEN and CDR2 SYDVKM. Trimming removed 2 bases from V and 15 bases from J, with 14 bases in between. Here the CDR3 DNA reads TGTGCCAGCAGTTTACGGCGGGACCAACCGTTCTTC. Translating gives CASSLRRDQPFF. Supplemented by reference TRBV28 and TRBJ2-1, the full variable domain reads DVKVTQSSRYLVKRTGEKVFLECVQDMDHENMFWYRQDPGLGLRLIYFSYDVKMKEKGDIPEGYSVSREKKERFSLILESASTNQTSMYLCASSLRRDQPFFGPGTRLTVL.

This clonotype was seen ten or more times. This rearrangement joins TRBV7-9 to TRBJ2-1; D remains unclear. Germline V gene sequence: CDR1 SEHNR, CDR2 FQNEAQ (reference sequence). The V gene lost 1 base and the J gene lost 3 bases, with 10 bases spanning the gap. The CDR3 is made up of 15 amino acids. The CDR3 sequence: CASSLGGAYYNEQFF. CDR3 DNA: TGTGCCAGCAGCTTAGGCGGAGCCTACTACAATGAGCAGTTCTTC.

This clonotype was observed at least ten times. The chain uses TRBV5-8 and TRBJ1-4, with TRBD1 as a possible D gene (6 bases). V was pared by 0 bases and J by 8 bases, with 11 bases between. Germline V gives CDR1 SGHTS, CDR2 YDEGEE. This CDR3 is 14 amino acids long. The CDR3 loop is CASSLGGGLEKLFF. CDR3 sequence (DNA): TGTGCCAGCAGCTTGGGAGGGGGTCTGGAAAAACTGTTTTTT.

The V call is TRBV7-2, the J call TRBJ1-5; the match to TRBD1 covers 9 bases. CDR3 length: 17 amino acids. Looked up from germline, CDR1 is SGHTA and CDR2 is FQGNSA. Unmatched junction bases numbered 8, after V lost 5 bases and J lost 0 bases. The CDR3 coding sequence is TGTGCCAGCAGCCCGACAGGGGGTATGTTTAGCAATCAGCCCCAGCATTTT. Amino acids: CASSPTGGMFSNQPQHF. The whole variable domain, filled in from reference TRBV7-2 and TRBJ1-5, reads GAGVSQSPSNKVTEKGKDVELRCDPISGHTALYWYRQSLGQGLEFLIYFQGNSAPDKSGLPSDRFSAERTGGSVSTLTIQRTQQEDSAVYLCASSPTGGMFSNQPQHFGDGTRLSIL.